This TCR beta chain was captured by sequencing in a study of shared clonotypes between healthy human individuals. As for the study in general: For every donor, three CD4 naive, three CD4 memory, two CD8 naive and one CD8 memory plates were used.

The study's findings and limits: Between several donors, naive CD4 clonotypes were shared at a level of about 5%.

In germline, CDR1 is MNHEY, CDR2 SMNVEV (reference sequence). The CDR3 runs 15 residues. The ends were cut back, 6 bases at V and 0 bases at J, with 14 bases in the middle. Concerning this clone itself: Its specificity is not known.

Repertoires were generated with immunoSEQ multiplex PCR, while TCRdb's copy carries only in-frame clones and drops some. The sample shows more than 1 million clones, about four fifths of them seen only once. The rearrangement joins TRBV27 to TRBJ1-1; a possible D gene is TRBD1 (5 bases). The sequence came from a young man in good health. Some clones in this sample may be carry-over from other donors' samples. Sequenced: memory CD4+ T cells from PBMCs. Subset indicated: CD45RA-negative fraction. CDR3 region: CASSRPGGMNTEAFF. The CDR3 DNA reads TGTGCCAGCAGCCGCCCTGGGGGAATGAACACTGAAGCTTTCTTT.